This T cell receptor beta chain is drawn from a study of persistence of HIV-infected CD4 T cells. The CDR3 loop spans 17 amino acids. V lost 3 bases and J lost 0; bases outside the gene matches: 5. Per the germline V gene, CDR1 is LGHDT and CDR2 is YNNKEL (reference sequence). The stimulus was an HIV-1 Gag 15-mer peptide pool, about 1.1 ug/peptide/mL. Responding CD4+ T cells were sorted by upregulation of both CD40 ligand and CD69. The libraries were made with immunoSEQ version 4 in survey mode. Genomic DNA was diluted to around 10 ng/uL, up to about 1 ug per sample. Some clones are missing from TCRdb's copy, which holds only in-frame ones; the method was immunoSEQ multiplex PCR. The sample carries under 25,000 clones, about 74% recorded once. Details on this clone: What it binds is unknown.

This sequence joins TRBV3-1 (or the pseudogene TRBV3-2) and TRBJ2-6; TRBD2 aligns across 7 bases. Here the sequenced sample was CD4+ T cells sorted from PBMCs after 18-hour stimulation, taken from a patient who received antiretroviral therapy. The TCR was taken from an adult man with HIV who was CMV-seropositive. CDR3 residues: CASSQVTSFSGANVLTF. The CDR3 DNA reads TGTGCCAGCAGCCAGGTGACTAGCTTCTCTGGGGCCAACGTCCTGACTTTC.